The rows below give T cell receptor beta chains drawn from one sample of a study of blood T cells in healthy people across ages. Each CDR3 protein is one row after TCRdb ran MiXCR on the 5' RACE reads. The sample has under 950,000 distinct CDR3 sequences, over 20% seen once. Sequencing used blood. The receptors were sampled from a man aged 70-80 years in good health. The CDR3 runs from the conserved cysteine through the conserved F or W. D genes are given only for firm matches. Size is omitted from some rows. Given values are once, few, many or a class for expanded clones.

v_gene,abundance,d_gene,j_gene,CDR3aa,CDR3nt
TRBV7-9,.,.,TRBJ2-3,CASSLGGARDTQYF,TGTGCCAGCAGCTTAGGCGGGGCCAGGGATACGCAGTATTTT
TRBV7-2,few,.,TRBJ1-3,CASSLIGHPNTIYF,TGTGCCAGCAGCTTAATAGGGCACCCAAACACCATATATTTT
TRBV18,few,.,TRBJ2-5,CASSPTERETQYF,TGTGCCAGCTCGCCGACAGAAAGAGAGACCCAGTACTTC
TRBV4-3,few,TRBD2,TRBJ2-1,CASSQDAGRGRQFF,TGCGCCAGCAGCCAAGATGCAGGGAGGGGCCGGCAGTTCTTC
TRBV28,few,.,TRBJ1-3,CASSLTGTHSGNTIYF,TGTGCCAGCAGCCTGACCGGGACACACTCTGGAAACACCATATATTTT
TRBV5-1,.,TRBD2,TRBJ2-1,CASSLRLAGPGEQFF,TGCGCCAGCAGCTTGAGACTAGCGGGGCCGGGTGAGCAGTTCTTC
TRBV18,.,TRBD1,TRBJ2-5,CASSLGQTEAQYF,TGTGCCAGCTCACTGGGACAGACGGAGGCCCAGTACTTC
TRBV11-2,.,.,TRBJ2-2,CASSHERAGELFF,TGTGCCAGCAGTCACGAGAGGGCCGGGGAGCTGTTTTTT
TRBV7-3,few,TRBD1,TRBJ1-1,CASSLAGGARTEAFF,TGTGCCAGCAGCTTGGCAGGGGGCGCGCGCACTGAAGCTTTCTTT
TRBV7-9,.,.,TRBJ2-3,CASSSRDNIADTQYF,TGTGCCAGCAGCTCCCGGGATAATATAGCAGATACGCAGTATTTT
TRBV20-1,.,.,TRBJ1-5,CSARATTQVHQPQHF,TGCAGTGCTAGAGCCACCACACAGGTTCATCAGCCCCAGCATTTT
TRBV7-2,.,.,TRBJ2-3,CASRTTTDTQYF,TGTGCCAGCAGGACCACGACAGATACGCAGTATTTT
TRBV28,.,TRBD1,TRBJ1-1,CASRAQGLPEAFF,TGTGCCAGCAGAGCACAGGGGCTACCTGAAGCTTTCTTT
TRBV4-1,.,.,TRBJ1-5,CASSQDQYQPQHF,TGCGCCAGCAGCCAAGATCAATATCAGCCCCAGCATTTT
TRBV11-3,.,.,TRBJ2-3,CASSQTGTVQLTDTQYF,TGTGCCAGCAGCCAGACGGGGACGGTTCAGCTCACAGATACGCAGTATTTT
TRBV14,.,.,TRBJ1-1,CASSQVGGGTEAFF,TGTGCCAGCAGCCAAGTCGGAGGGGGCACTGAAGCTTTCTTT
TRBV10-3,.,.,TRBJ2-7,CAVGDPTGHEQYF,TGTGCCGTTGGGGACCCCACTGGCCACGAGCAGTACTTC
TRBV20-1,.,.,TRBJ1-2,CSARDAGTGYTF,TGCAGTGCTAGAGATGCGGGCACTGGCTACACCTTC
TRBV20-1,.,TRBD1,TRBJ1-4,CSARRSGTGGEKLFF,TGCAGTGCTAGACGATCCGGGACAGGGGGTGAAAAACTGTTTTTT
TRBV5-5,few,TRBD1,TRBJ1-1,CASSLRAGQQNTEAFF,TGTGCCAGCAGCTTGAGAGCGGGACAGCAGAACACTGAAGCTTTCTTT
TRBV20-1,few,.,TRBJ2-7,CSALDLSRTYEQYF,TGCAGTGCCCTAGATTTATCGCGAACCTACGAGCAGTACTTC
TRBV7-7,.,.,TRBJ2-5,CASSLFGKQETQYF,TGTGCCAGCAGCTTATTCGGGAAACAAGAGACCCAGTACTTC
TRBV24-1,.,.,TRBJ2-6,CATSDAGPGANVLTF,TGTGCCACCAGTGATGCAGGGCCTGGGGCCAACGTCCTGACTTTC
TRBV12-3/TRBV12-4,.,.,TRBJ1-2,CASSSGWVEYGYTF,TGTGCCAGCAGTTCGGGTTGGGTTGAGTATGGCTACACCTTC
TRBV20-1,.,.,TRBJ2-1,CSASMNPWSGDNEQFF,TGCAGTGCTAGCATGAATCCGTGGTCGGGGGACAATGAGCAGTTCTTC
TRBV12-3/TRBV12-4,.,TRBD2,TRBJ2-1,CASRRTSGSNEQFF,TGTGCCAGCAGACGGACTAGCGGGAGTAATGAGCAGTTCTTC
TRBV20-1,.,TRBD1,TRBJ1-5,CSAPTRTGSNQPQHF,TGCAGTGCACCGACCCGGACAGGCAGCAATCAGCCCCAGCATTTT